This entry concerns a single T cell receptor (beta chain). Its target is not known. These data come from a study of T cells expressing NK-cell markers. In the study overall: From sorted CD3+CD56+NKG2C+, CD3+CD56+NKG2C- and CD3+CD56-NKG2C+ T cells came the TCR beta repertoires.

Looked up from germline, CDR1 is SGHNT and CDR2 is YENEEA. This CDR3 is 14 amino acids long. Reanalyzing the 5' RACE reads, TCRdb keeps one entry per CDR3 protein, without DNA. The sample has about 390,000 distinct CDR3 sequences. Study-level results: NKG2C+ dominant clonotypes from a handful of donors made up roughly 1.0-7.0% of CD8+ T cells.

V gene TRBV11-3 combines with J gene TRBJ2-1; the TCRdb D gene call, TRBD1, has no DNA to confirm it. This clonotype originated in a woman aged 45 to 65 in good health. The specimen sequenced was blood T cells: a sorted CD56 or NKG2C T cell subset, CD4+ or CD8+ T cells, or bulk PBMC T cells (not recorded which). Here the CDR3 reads CASSKPPSRGEQFF.